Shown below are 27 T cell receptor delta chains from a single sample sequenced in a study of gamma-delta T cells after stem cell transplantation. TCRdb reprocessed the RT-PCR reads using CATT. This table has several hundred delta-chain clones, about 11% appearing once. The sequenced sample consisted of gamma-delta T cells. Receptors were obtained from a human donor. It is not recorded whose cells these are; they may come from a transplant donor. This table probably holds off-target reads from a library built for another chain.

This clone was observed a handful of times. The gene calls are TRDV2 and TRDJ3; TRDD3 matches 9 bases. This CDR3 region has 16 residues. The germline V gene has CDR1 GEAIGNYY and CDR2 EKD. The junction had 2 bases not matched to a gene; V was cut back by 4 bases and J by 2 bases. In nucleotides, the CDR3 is TGTGCCTGTGATACTGGGGGACCCTGGGACACCCGACAGATGTTTTTC. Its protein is CACDTGGPWDTRQMFF.

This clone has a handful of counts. Here the CDR3 DNA reads TGTGCCTGTGACACCTGGGACACCCGACAGATGTTTTTC. This codes for CACDTWDTRQMFF. This chain uses TRDV2 with TRDJ3; unclear D gene. The germline gives CDR1 GEAIGNYY, CDR2 EKD. Deletions cut 0 bases from V and 4 bases from J, with 0 bases between. The CDR3 covers 13 residues.

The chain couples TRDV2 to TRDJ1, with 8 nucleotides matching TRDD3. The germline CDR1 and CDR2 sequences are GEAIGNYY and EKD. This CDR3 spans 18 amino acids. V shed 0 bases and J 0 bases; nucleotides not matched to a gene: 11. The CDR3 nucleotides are TGTGCCTGTGACACCGTCGGACTGGGGGGGCCGTACACCGATAAACTCATCTTT. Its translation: CACDTVGLGGPYTDKLIF.

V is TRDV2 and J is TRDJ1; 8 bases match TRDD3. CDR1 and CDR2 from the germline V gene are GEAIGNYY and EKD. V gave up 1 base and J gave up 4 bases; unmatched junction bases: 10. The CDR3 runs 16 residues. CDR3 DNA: TGTGCCTGTGACACTGTAAGAGGGGATACTCGCGATAAACTCATCTTT. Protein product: CACDTVRGDTRDKLIF.

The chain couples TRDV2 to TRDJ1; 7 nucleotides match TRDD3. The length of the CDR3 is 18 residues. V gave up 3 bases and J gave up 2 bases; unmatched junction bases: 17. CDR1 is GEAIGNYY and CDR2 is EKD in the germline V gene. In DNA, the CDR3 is TGTGCCTGTGACCCCTTACTTGGGGGACAGCCCTCGACCGATAAACTCATCTTT. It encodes CACDPLLGGQPSTDKLIF.

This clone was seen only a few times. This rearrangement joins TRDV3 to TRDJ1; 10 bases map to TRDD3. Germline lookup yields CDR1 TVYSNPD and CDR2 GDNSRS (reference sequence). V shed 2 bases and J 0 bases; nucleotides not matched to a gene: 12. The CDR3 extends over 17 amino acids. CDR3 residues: CAFLKLGDIPYTDKLIF. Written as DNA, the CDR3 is TGTGCCTTTTTGAAGCTGGGGGATATACCGTACACCGATAAACTCATCTTT.

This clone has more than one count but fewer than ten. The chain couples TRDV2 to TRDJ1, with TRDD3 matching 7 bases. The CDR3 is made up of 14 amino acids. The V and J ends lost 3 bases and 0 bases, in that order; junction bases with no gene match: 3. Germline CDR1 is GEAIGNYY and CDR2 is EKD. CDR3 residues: CACDVWGYTDKLIF. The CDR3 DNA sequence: TGTGCCTGTGACGTCTGGGGGTACACCGATAAACTCATCTTT.

The CDR3 spells CACDTVGRREKEYTDKLIF. CDR3 bases: TGTGCCTGTGACACCGTTGGTAGGAGGGAAAAAGAGTACACCGATAAACTCATCTTT. The chain couples TRDV2 to TRDJ1, with no clear D. The CDR3 covers 19 residues. V was pared by 0 bases and J by 0 bases, with 22 bases between. Germline V gene data show CDR1 as GEAIGNYY and CDR2 as EKD.

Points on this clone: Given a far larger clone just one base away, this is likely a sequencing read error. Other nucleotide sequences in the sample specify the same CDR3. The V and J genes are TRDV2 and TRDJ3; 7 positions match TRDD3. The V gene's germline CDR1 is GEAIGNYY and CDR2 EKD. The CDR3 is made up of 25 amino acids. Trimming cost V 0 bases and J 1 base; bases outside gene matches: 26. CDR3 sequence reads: CACDTVSGWGTPLRLSSWDTRQMFF. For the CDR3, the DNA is TGTGCCTGTGACACCGTGAGTGGATGGGGGACCCCACTTCGTTTATCGTCCTGGGACACCCGACAGATGTTTTTC.

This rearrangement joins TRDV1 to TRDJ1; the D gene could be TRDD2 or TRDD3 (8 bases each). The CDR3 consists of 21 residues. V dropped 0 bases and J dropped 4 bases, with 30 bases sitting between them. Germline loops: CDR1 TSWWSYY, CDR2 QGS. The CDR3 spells CALGELGPLPTMGDVVDKLIF. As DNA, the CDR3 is TGTGCTCTTGGGGAACTAGGCCCGCTTCCTACGATGGGGGATGTGGTCGATAAACTCATCTTT.

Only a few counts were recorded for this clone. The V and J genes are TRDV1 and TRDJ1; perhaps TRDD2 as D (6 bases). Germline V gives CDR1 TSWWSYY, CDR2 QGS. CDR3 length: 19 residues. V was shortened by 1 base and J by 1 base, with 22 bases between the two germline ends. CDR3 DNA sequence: TGTGCTCTTGGGGAACGTAAACTTCCTCTTTGGGGACCCACCGATAAACTCATCTTT. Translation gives CALGERKLPLWGPTDKLIF.

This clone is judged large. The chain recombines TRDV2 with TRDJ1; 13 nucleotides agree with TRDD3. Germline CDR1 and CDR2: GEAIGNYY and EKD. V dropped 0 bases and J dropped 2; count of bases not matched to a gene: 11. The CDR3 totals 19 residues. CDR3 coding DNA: TGTGCCTGTGACACCATAGGGCCACTGGGGGATACGAGAACCGATAAACTCATCTTT. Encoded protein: CACDTIGPLGDTRTDKLIF.

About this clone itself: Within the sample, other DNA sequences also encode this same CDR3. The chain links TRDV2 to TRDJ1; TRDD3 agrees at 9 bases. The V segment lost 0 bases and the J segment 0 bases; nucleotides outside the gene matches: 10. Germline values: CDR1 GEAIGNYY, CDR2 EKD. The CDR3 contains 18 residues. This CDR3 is CACDTLLGENKYTDKLIF. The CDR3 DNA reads TGTGCCTGTGACACCTTACTGGGGGAGAATAAGTACACCGATAAACTCATCTTT.

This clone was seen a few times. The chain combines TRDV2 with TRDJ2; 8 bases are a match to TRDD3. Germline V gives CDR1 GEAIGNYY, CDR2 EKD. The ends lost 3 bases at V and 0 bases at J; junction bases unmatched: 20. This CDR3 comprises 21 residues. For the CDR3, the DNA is TGTGCCTGTGACGTCGTCGGAGGTCATACTGGGGGGCCATCTTTGACAGCACAACTCTTCTTT. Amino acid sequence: CACDVVGGHTGGPSLTAQLFF.

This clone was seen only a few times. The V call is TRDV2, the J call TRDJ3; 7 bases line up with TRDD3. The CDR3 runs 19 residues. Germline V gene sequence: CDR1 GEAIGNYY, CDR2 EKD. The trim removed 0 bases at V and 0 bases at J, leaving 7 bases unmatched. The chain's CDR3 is CACDTPGITSSWDTRQMFF. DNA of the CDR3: TGTGCCTGTGACACCCCGGGGATAACCAGCTCCTGGGACACCCGACAGATGTTTTTC.

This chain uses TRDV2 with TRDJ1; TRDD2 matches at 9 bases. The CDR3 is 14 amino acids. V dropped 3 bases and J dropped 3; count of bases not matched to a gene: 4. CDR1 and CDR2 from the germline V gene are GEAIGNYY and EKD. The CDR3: CACDSLPTADKLIF. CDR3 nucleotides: TGTGCCTGTGACTCCCTTCCTACCGCCGATAAACTCATCTTT.

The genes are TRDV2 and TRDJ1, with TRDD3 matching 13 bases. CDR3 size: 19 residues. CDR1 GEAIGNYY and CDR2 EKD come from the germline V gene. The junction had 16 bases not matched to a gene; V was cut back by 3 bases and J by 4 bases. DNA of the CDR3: TGTGCCTGTGACCCTGTACTGGGGGATACGCGGACAAGGCTCGATAAACTCATCTTT. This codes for CACDPVLGDTRTRLDKLIF.

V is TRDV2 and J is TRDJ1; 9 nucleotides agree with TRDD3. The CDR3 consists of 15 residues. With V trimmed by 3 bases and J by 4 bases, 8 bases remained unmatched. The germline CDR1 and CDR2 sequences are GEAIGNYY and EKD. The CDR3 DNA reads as TGTGCCTGTGACGGGGTGGGGGATATCGACGATAAACTCATCTTT. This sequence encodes CACDGVGDIDDKLIF.

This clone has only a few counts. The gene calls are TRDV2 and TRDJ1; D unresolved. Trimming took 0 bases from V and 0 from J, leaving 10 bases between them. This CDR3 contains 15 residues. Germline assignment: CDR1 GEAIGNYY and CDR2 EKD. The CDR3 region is CACDTLQGYTDKLIF. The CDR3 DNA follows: TGTGCCTGTGACACCCTCCAAGGGTACACCGATAAACTCATCTTT.

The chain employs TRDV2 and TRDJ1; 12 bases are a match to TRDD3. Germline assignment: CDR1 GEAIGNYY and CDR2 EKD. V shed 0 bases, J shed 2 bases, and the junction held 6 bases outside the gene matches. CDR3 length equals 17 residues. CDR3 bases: TGTGCCTGTGACACCGTTTTACTGGGGGATACTACCGATAAACTCATCTTT. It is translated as CACDTVLLGDTTDKLIF.

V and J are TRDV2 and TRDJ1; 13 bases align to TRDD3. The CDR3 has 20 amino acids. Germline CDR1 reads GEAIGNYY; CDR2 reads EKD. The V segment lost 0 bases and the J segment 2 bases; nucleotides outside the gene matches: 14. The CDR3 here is CACDTVVLGDTGIRTDKLIF. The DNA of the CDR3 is TGTGCCTGTGACACCGTCGTACTGGGGGATACGGGGATTCGGACCGATAAACTCATCTTT.

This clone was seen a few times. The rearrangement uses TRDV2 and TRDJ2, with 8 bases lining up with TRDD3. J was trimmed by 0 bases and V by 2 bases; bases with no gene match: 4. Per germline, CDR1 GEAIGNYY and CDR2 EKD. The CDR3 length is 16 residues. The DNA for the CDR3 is TGTGCCTGTGACATACTGGGGGCCTCTTTGACAGCACAACTCTTCTTT. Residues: CACDILGASLTAQLFF.

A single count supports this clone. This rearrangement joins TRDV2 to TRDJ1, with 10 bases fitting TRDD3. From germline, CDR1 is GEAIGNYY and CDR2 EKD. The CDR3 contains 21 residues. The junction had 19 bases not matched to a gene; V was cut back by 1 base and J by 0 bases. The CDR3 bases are TGTGCCTGTGACACGATGAACACTGGGGGATTACCAAATCGGTACACCGATAAACTCATCTTT. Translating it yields CACDTMNTGGLPNRYTDKLIF.

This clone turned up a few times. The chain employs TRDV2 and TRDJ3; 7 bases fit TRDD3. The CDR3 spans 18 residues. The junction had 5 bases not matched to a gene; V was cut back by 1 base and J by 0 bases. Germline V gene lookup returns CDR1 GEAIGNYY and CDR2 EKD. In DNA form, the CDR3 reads TGTGCCTGTGACACGCCTGGGGGGAGCTCCTGGGACACCCGACAGATGTTTTTC. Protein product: CACDTPGGSSWDTRQMFF.

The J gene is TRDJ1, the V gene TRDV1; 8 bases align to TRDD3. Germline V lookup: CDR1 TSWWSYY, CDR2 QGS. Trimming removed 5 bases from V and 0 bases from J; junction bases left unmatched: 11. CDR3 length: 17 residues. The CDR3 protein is CALGIYWGPSYTDKLIF. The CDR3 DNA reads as TGTGCTCTTGGGATCTACTGGGGGCCGTCGTACACCGATAAACTCATCTTT.

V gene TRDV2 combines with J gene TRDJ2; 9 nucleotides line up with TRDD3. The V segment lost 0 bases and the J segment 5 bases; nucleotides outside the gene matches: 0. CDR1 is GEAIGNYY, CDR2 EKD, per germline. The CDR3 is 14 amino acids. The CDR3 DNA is TGTGCCTGTGACACCTGGGGGATAACAGCACAACTCTTCTTT. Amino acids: CACDTWGITAQLFF.

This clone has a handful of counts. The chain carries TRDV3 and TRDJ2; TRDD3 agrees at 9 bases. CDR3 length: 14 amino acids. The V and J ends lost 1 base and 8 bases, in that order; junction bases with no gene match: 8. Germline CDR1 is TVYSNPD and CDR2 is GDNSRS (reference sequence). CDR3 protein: CAFKGWGIRAQLFF. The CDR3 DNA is TGTGCCTTTAAGGGCTGGGGGATTAGGGCACAACTCTTCTTT.